These T cell receptor beta chains were read from a single sample in a study of blood T cell repertoires in COVID-19. Generated by immunoSEQ multiplex PCR, the TCRdb table keeps only in-frame clones and is missing some. This repertoire shows tens of thousands of clones, around 88% found once; its top ten account for over 1%. Material for sequencing was peripheral blood. The receptors shown here come from a man between 60 and 70 years old with acute or convalescent COVID-19. The CDR3 runs from the conserved cysteine through the conserved F or W. D genes are given only for firm matches. Where a row states a size, it is once, few, many or the class of an expanded clone; other rows omit it.

clone_size	v_call	d_call	j_call	cdr3_aa	cdr3_nt
NA	TRBV7-2	NA	TRBJ1-1	CASSTYRNTEAFF	TGTGCCAGCAGCACCTACAGGAACACTGAAGCTTTCTTT
NA	TRBV6-1	NA	TRBJ2-3	CASSESSSLLTDTQYF	TGTGCCAGCAGTGAAAGTTCTAGCCTCCTCACAGATACGCAGTATTTT
NA	TRBV4-3	NA	TRBJ1-2	CASSPDRFAGYTF	TGCGCCAGCAGCCCCGACAGGTTTGCAGGCTACACCTTC
NA	TRBV29-1	NA	TRBJ2-1	CSVVQGNSYNEQFF	TGCAGCGTTGTCCAGGGGAACTCCTACAATGAGCAGTTCTTC
NA	TRBV7-9	TRBD1	TRBJ1-2	CASSSSGTGPNYGYTF	TGTGCCAGCAGCTCTTCCGGGACAGGTCCAAACTATGGCTACACCTTC
NA	TRBV28	TRBD2	TRBJ2-7	CASSFSGSSDEQYF	TGTGCCAGCAGTTTTAGCGGGAGTTCGGACGAGCAGTACTTC
NA	TRBV7-8	NA	TRBJ2-5	CASSLRTLSIQETQYF	TGTGCCAGCAGCCTCCGGACACTGAGTATCCAAGAGACCCAGTACTTC
NA	TRBV7-2	TRBD2	TRBJ2-5	CASANTKVSSGSQETQYF	TGTGCCAGCGCCAACACGAAGGTCTCTAGCGGCTCACAAGAGACCCAGTACTTC
NA	TRBV6-1	TRBD1	TRBJ1-1	CASSPGQLNGEAFF	TGTGCCAGCAGTCCGGGACAGCTGAACGGTGAAGCTTTCTTT
NA	TRBV25-1	TRBD2	TRBJ2-5	CASSEGLAGGETQYF	TGTGCCAGCAGTGAAGGGCTAGCGGGGGGGGAGACCCAGTACTTC
NA	TRBV7-2	NA	TRBJ1-5	CASSPMDSGVRQPQHF	TGTGCCAGCAGCCCTATGGACTCGGGGGTTCGGCAGCCCCAGCATTTT
few	TRBV5-6	NA	TRBJ1-1	CASSLAVGGAFF	TGTGCCAGCAGCTTGGCCGTAGGGGGAGCTTTCTTT
NA	TRBV27	TRBD1	TRBJ2-7	CASSTGQGLTYEQYF	TGTGCCAGCAGTACAGGACAGGGGTTAACCTACGAGCAGTACTTC
NA	TRBV19	TRBD2	TRBJ2-3	CASFPAGGDTQYF	TGTGCCAGTTTCCCAGCCGGGGGGGATACGCAGTATTTT
NA	TRBV6-5	NA	TRBJ1-1	CASSSTGGTEAFF	TGTGCCAGCAGTTCCACGGGGGGCACTGAAGCTTTCTTT
NA	TRBV2	NA	TRBJ1-6	CASSLTGYNSPLHF	TGTGCCAGCAGCCTGACAGGATATAATTCACCCCTCCACTTT
NA	TRBV5-5	TRBD1	TRBJ2-7	CASSLGTGEYEQYF	TGTGCCAGCAGCTTGGGGACAGGGGAATACGAGCAGTACTTC
NA	TRBV18	NA	TRBJ2-3	CASSPPSDISTDTQYF	TGTGCCAGCTCACCACCGTCAGACATTAGCACAGATACGCAGTATTTT
NA	TRBV11-2	NA	TRBJ2-7	CASSGSSYEQYF	TGTGCCAGCAGCGGTAGTTCCTACGAGCAGTACTTC
few	TRBV6-5	TRBD1	TRBJ2-7	CASSYSVGQGYEQYF	TGTGCCAGCAGTTACTCAGTGGGACAGGGCTACGAGCAGTACTTC
NA	TRBV7-8	TRBD2	TRBJ2-5	CASWSGRAGETQYF	TGTGCCAGCTGGAGCGGGAGGGCCGGGGAGACCCAGTACTTC
NA	TRBV11-3	TRBD1	TRBJ1-6	CASSVGQGHSPLHF	TGTGCCAGCAGCGTCGGACAGGGTCATTCACCCCTCCACTTT
few	TRBV4-1	NA	TRBJ1-1	CASSQERFGDTLNTEAFF	TGCGCCAGCAGCCAAGAGCGTTTCGGGGACACCCTGAACACTGAAGCTTTCTTT
NA	TRBV28	NA	TRBJ1-2	CASSLFPGPVAKTSGGYTF	TGTGCCAGCAGTTTATTCCCCGGCCCCGTAGCAAAAACATCGGGTGGCTACACCTTC
NA	TRBV3-1/TRBV3-2	TRBD1	TRBJ1-1	CASSTRQGSEAFF	TGTGCCAGCAGCACAAGACAGGGGTCTGAAGCTTTCTTT